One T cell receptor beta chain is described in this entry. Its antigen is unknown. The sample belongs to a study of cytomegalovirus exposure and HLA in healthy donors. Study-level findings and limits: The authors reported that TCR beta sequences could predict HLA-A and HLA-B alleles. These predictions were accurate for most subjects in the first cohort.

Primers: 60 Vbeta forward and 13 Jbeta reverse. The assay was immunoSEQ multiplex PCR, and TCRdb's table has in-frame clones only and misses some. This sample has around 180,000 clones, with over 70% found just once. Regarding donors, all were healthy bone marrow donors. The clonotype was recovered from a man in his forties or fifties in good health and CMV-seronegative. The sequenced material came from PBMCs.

The CDR3 DNA is TGTGCCACCAGCAGAGCCCGGGAGGGAACCCCTTCCAACACTGAAGCTTTCTTT. Its translation: CATSRAREGTPSNTEAFF. V and J are TRBV15 and TRBJ1-1, with D uncertain. The CDR3 has 18 residues. V lost 1 base and J 2 bases, leaving 20 bases between the germline ends. Per the germline V gene, CDR1 is LNHNV and CDR2 is YYDKDF (reference sequence).